These 22 T cell receptor beta chains originate from one sample sequenced in a study of CD8 T cells in ankylosing spondylitis. TCRdb reprocessed the 5' RACE reads with MiXCR, giving one entry per CDR3 protein. Among just under 350,000 distinct CDR3 sequences listed, around 15% were seen once. Specimen: blood, either unsorted or a sorted T cell fraction (not recorded which). The receptor set was obtained from a male donor with ankylosing spondylitis or in good health (not recorded which).

The V gene is TRBV20-1, the J gene TRBJ2-7; D may be TRBD1 (6 bases). The CDR3 covers 12 residues. Germline V lookup: CDR1 DFQATT, CDR2 SNEGSKA (reference sequence). Trimming took off 6 bases at V and 4 bases at J, with 13 bases between the two ends. The CDR3 nucleotides read TGCAGTGCACAGGGTCCCTATTACGAGCAGTACTTC. Protein sequence: CSAQGPYYEQYF.

This rearrangement joins TRBV10-3 to TRBJ2-7; D is perhaps TRBD1 (6 bases). Between the trimmed V and J ends, which lost 11 bases and 4 bases, there was a span of 18 bases. The CDR3 is made up of 13 amino acids. Germline V gives CDR1 ENHRY, CDR2 SYGVKD. The CDR3 loop is CASAGTLPYEQYF. For the CDR3, the DNA is TGTGCCTCAGCCGGGACACTTCCATACGAGCAGTACTTC.

The V call is TRBV5-5, the J call TRBJ2-4; D not certain. V shed 0 bases and J shed 8 bases, with 12 bases lying between them. The CDR3 length is 14 residues. Germline V gene lookup returns CDR1 SGHKS and CDR2 YYEKEE (reference sequence). The CDR3 reads CASSLVLGTDIQYF. The CDR3 coding sequence is TGTGCCAGCAGCTTGGTCTTGGGAACTGACATTCAGTACTTC.

This clonotype has just a few counts. J is TRBJ1-5 and V is TRBV6-5, with unresolved D. V lost 3 bases to trimming and J lost 0 bases, with 9 bases between them. Germline V gene lookup returns CDR1 MNHEY and CDR2 SVGAGI. The CDR3 has 15 residues. The CDR3 DNA reads TGTGCCAGCAGTTATCCCGAAAATAGCAATCAGCCCCAGCATTTT. Translating it yields CASSYPENSNQPQHF.

This clonotype showed up just a few times. The V and J genes are TRBV29-1 and TRBJ2-7; the D is unclear. Trimming removed 5 bases from V and 5 bases from J, with 19 bases in between. This CDR3 region has 14 residues. Germline loops: CDR1 SQVTM, CDR2 ANQGSEA. The CDR3 is CSVLTSRAWDEQYF. CDR3 coding DNA: TGCAGCGTTCTAACGTCCCGAGCCTGGGACGAGCAGTACTTC.

This clonotype showed up many times. The genes are TRBV27 and TRBJ1-5; D may be TRBD1 (5 bases). CDR1 and CDR2 (germline): MNHEY, SMNVEV (reference sequence). The CDR3 is 14 amino acids. Trimming removed 2 bases at V and 4 bases at J, with 9 bases between. The CDR3 nucleotides read TGTGCCAGCAGTTTAATATGGGGGAATCAGCCCCAGCATTTT. Translating it yields CASSLIWGNQPQHF.

This clonotype turned up a few times. No conserved phenylalanine or tryptophan ends this CDR3, so it is likely a read error. The DNA is left out, because the CDR3 cannot be placed on it with certainty; the CDR3 is given as TCRdb lists it. The chain joins TRBV3-1 to TRBJ1-1; TRBD1 is the table's D call, not checked against the DNA. The germline V gene has CDR1 LGHDT and CDR2 YNNKEL (reference sequence). The CDR3 spans 12 amino acids, including both terminal residues. The CDR3 sequence is CASSQGPGLTGY.

The gene calls are TRBV15 and TRBJ1-2; D unclear. The V end lost 0 bases, the J end lost 8 bases, and 16 bases lay between the germline ends. This CDR3 comprises 15 residues. The V gene's germline CDR1 is LNHNV and CDR2 YYDKDF (reference sequence). CDR3 amino acids: CATSRDLGNADGYTF. The CDR3 nucleotides are TGTGCCACCAGCAGAGATCTGGGCAATGCCGACGGCTACACCTTC.

The V call is TRBV20-1, the J call TRBJ2-1, with D hard to call. Trimming left V 0 bases short and J 4 bases short, with 10 bases between. The V gene's germline CDR1 is DFQATT and CDR2 SNEGSKA (reference sequence). The CDR3 covers 14 residues. CDR3 sequence: CSARDLRRYNEQFF. Here the CDR3 DNA reads TGCAGTGCTAGAGACCTACGACGTTACAATGAGCAGTTCTTC.

The rearrangement joins TRBV12-3 or TRBV12-4 to TRBJ1-2; D is unclear. CDR3 length: 13 amino acids. Between the trimmed V and J ends, which lost 4 bases and 4 bases, there was a span of 10 bases. Here the CDR3 reads CASSSGVPYGYTF. In DNA, the CDR3 is TGTGCCAGCAGTTCTGGGGTCCCCTATGGCTACACCTTC.

The rearrangement links TRBV5-1 to TRBJ2-1, with 7 nucleotides matching TRBD1. This CDR3 has 15 amino acids. CDR1 SGHRS and CDR2 YFSETQ come from the germline V gene. The J segment lost 4 bases and the V segment lost 5 bases, leaving 9 bases of the junction unmatched. The CDR3 spells CASSTSGTEYNEQFF. The CDR3 coding sequence is TGCGCCAGCAGTACCTCCGGGACAGAGTACAATGAGCAGTTCTTC.

This CDR3 reads CASSLGLAGWAYEQYF. The CDR3 region has the DNA TGTGCCAGCAGTTTAGGCCTAGCGGGGTGGGCCTACGAGCAGTACTTC. The V gene is TRBV12-3 or TRBV12-4, the J gene TRBJ2-7; 9 bases map to TRBD2. J lost 2 bases, V lost 1 base, and 6 bases had no gene match. The CDR3 consists of 16 residues.

This clonotype was found many times. The chain links TRBV5-1 to TRBJ1-2; 8 nucleotides match TRBD1. The germline V gene has CDR1 SGHRS and CDR2 YFSETQ. J gave up 5 bases and V 4 bases, and 4 bases lay outside the gene matches. The CDR3 is made up of 13 amino acids. This CDR3 reads CASSPRTGYGYTF. The CDR3, as DNA: TGCGCCAGCAGCCCAAGGACAGGGTATGGCTACACCTTC. Complete variable domain (other parts from reference TRBV5-1 and TRBJ1-2): KAGVTQTPRYLIKTRGQQVTLSCSPISGHRSVSWYQQTPGQGLQFLFEYFSETQRNKGNFPGRFSGRQFSNSRSEMNVSTLELGDSALYLCASSPRTGYGYTFGSGTRLTVV.

The genes are TRBV6-1 and TRBJ2-7; D is perhaps TRBD2 (6 bases). Germline V gene sequence: CDR1 MNHNS, CDR2 SASEGT. This CDR3 is built from 15 residues. V was cut by 6 bases and J by 2 bases, with 17 bases left in between. CDR3 sequence (DNA): TGTGCCAGCAGGACGGGGGTAGCGGTGGCCTACGAGCAGTACTTC. This sequence encodes CASRTGVAVAYEQYF.

The chain couples TRBV7-8 to TRBJ2-3; no definite D call. CDR3 length: 14 residues. With 0 bases removed from V and 6 bases from J, the gap between germline ends came to 10 bases. The germline gives CDR1 SGHVS, CDR2 FQNEAQ. Here the CDR3 DNA reads TGTGCCAGCAGCTTAGCCTGGAACGTCGATACGCAGTATTTT. It encodes CASSLAWNVDTQYF.

This chain uses TRBV20-1 with TRBJ2-1; a weak D match, TRBD1 (6 bases). The V gene lost 2 bases and the J gene lost 9 bases, with 17 bases spanning the gap. CDR1 DFQATT and CDR2 SNEGSKA come from the germline V gene (reference sequence). This CDR3 has 14 amino acids. The CDR3 nucleotides are TGCAGTGCTAGAAGTCAGGGGTTGCAGGGTGAGCAGTTCTTC. Protein sequence: CSARSQGLQGEQFF.

The chain has TRBV5-8 and TRBJ1-5; 12 nucleotides align to TRBD1. This CDR3 comprises 14 residues. Per germline, CDR1 SGHTS and CDR2 YDEGEE. V gave up 5 bases and J gave up 6 bases; unmatched junction bases: 3. In DNA form, the CDR3 reads TGTGCCAGCAGACGGGACAGGGGGCGTCAGCCCCAGCATTTT. Residues: CASRRDRGRQPQHF.

The chain carries TRBV5-1 and TRBJ2-5; D is possibly TRBD1 or TRBD2 (5 bases each). The V and J ends lost 4 bases and 5 bases respectively, with 18 bases between them. Germline V gene lookup returns CDR1 SGHRS and CDR2 YFSETQ. There are 15 residues in the CDR3. CDR3 in DNA: TGCGCCAGCAGCGTGGGACGAAACTTTGGGGAGACCCAGTACTTC. It codes for CASSVGRNFGETQYF.

The V and J genes are TRBV11-3 and TRBJ2-1; 7 bases align to TRBD1. The CDR3 consists of 16 residues. Germline V lookup: CDR1 SGHNT, CDR2 YENEEA. V trimming: 4 bases; J trimming: 3 bases; junction bases outside the gene matches: 9. This chain's CDR3 is CASSSYRDRVYNEQFF. The DNA of the CDR3 is TGTGCCAGCAGCTCTTACCGGGACAGAGTCTACAATGAGCAGTTCTTC.

The gene calls are TRBV15 and TRBJ2-7; D unresolved. Germline V CDR1 and CDR2: LNHNV, YYDKDF (reference sequence). This CDR3 has 15 residues. V dropped 0 bases and J dropped 2 bases, with 11 bases sitting between them. CDR3 loop: CATSRDLGSPYEQYF. In DNA, the CDR3 is TGTGCCACCAGCAGAGATTTGGGCAGTCCCTACGAGCAGTACTTC.

The J gene is TRBJ2-3, the V gene TRBV18, with 12 positions matching TRBD2. Germline loops: CDR1 KGHSH, CDR2 LQKENI. This CDR3 is built from 18 residues. V was pared by 1 base and J by 2 bases, with 7 bases of the junction left unmatched. This CDR3 reads CASSPLGLAGTYTDTQYF. In DNA form, the CDR3 reads TGTGCCAGCTCACCACTAGGACTAGCGGGGACCTACACAGATACGCAGTATTTT.

The genes are TRBV10-3 and TRBJ2-3; TRBD2 agrees at 7 bases. CDR1 and CDR2 from the germline V gene are ENHRY and SYGVKD. The length of the CDR3 is 14 residues. V lost 0 bases, J lost 5 bases, and 2 bases stayed unmatched. The CDR3 reads CAISESTGGDTQYF. In DNA, the CDR3 is TGTGCCATCAGTGAGTCGACGGGGGGAGATACGCAGTATTTT.